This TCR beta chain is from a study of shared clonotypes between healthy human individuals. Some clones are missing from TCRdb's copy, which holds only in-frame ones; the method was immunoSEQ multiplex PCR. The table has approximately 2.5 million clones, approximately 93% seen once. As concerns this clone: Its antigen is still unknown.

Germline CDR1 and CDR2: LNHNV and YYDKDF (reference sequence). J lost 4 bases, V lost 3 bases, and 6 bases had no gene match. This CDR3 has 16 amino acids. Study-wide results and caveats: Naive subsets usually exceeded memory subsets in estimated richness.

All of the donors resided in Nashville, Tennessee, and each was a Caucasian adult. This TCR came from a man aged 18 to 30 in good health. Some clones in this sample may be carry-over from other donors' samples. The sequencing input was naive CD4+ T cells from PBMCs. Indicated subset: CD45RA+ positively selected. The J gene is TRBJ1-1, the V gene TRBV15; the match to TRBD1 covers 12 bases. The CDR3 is CATSRGQGAGSTEAFF. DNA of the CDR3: TGTGCCACCAGCAGGGGACAGGGGGCAGGGAGCACTGAAGCTTTCTTT.